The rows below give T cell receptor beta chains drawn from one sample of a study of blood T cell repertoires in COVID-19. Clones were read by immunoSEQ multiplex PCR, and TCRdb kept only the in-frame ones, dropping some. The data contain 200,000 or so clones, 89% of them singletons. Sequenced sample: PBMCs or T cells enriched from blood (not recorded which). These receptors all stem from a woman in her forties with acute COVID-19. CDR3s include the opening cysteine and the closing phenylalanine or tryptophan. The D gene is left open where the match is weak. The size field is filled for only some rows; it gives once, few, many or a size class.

CDR3 protein: CASSSSRGFGDTQYF
CDR3 DNA: TGTGCCAGCAGCTCCAGCAGGGGTTTTGGAGATACGCAGTATTTT
J gene: TRBJ2-3
D gene: .
V gene: TRBV7-2
clone size: .

CDR3 protein: CATMTGSYNEQFF
CDR3 DNA: TGTGCCACGATGACAGGGTCCTACAATGAGCAGTTCTTC
J gene: TRBJ2-1
D gene: TRBD1
V gene: TRBV7-9
clone size: .

CDR3 protein: CASSAGLAGGDSIQYF
CDR3 DNA: TGTGCCAGCAGTGCGGGACTAGCGGGGGGTGATAGCATTCAGTACTTC
J gene: TRBJ2-4
D gene: TRBD2
V gene: TRBV6-2/TRBV6-3
clone size: few

CDR3 protein: CASSFLLTATKNSPLHF
CDR3 DNA: TGTGCCAGCAGTTTTCTTCTGACAGCAACAAAGAATTCACCCCTCCACTTT
J gene: TRBJ1-6
D gene: .
V gene: TRBV28
clone size: .

CDR3 protein: CASSPPGTGNYGYTF
CDR3 DNA: TGTGCCAGCTCACCCCCAGGGACAGGGAACTATGGCTACACCTTC
J gene: TRBJ1-2
D gene: TRBD1
V gene: TRBV18
clone size: few

CDR3 protein: CASSPTSAISTDTQYF
CDR3 DNA: TGTGCCAGCAGCCCGACTAGCGCGATCAGCACAGATACGCAGTATTTT
J gene: TRBJ2-3
D gene: TRBD2
V gene: TRBV7-2
clone size: once

CDR3 protein: CASSPAGGTDTQYF
CDR3 DNA: TGTGCCAGCAGCCCTGCCGGGGGCACAGATACGCAGTATTTT
J gene: TRBJ2-3
D gene: .
V gene: TRBV5-4
clone size: .

CDR3 protein: CASGHGLLQETQYF
CDR3 DNA: TGTGCTAGTGGTCATGGACTACTCCAAGAGACCCAGTACTTC
J gene: TRBJ2-5
D gene: .
V gene: TRBV12-5
clone size: .

CDR3 protein: CASRLTQGWGRLSHEQYF
CDR3 DNA: TGTGCCAGCAGGCTGACACAGGGGTGGGGTAGGTTATCGCACGAGCAGTACTTC
J gene: TRBJ2-7
D gene: TRBD1
V gene: TRBV11-2
clone size: .

CDR3 protein: CASSTQGTEGYTF
CDR3 DNA: TGTGCCAGCAGCACACAGGGTACTGAGGGCTACACCTTC
J gene: TRBJ1-2
D gene: .
V gene: TRBV5-5
clone size: .

CDR3 protein: CASRIRTDLNTEAFF
CDR3 DNA: TGTGCCAGCAGGATTCGGACTGACTTGAACACTGAAGCTTTCTTT
J gene: TRBJ1-1
D gene: .
V gene: TRBV6-4
clone size: .

CDR3 protein: CASSQVEATNEKLFF
CDR3 DNA: TGCGCCAGCAGCCAAGTAGAGGCAACTAATGAAAAACTGTTTTTT
J gene: TRBJ1-4
D gene: .
V gene: TRBV4-1
clone size: .

CDR3 protein: CASSETGLGALRSGELFF
CDR3 DNA: TGCGCCAGCAGTGAAACAGGTTTAGGGGCCCTAAGGAGCGGGGAGCTGTTTTTT
J gene: TRBJ2-2
D gene: .
V gene: TRBV10-1
clone size: once

CDR3 protein: CASSPAGIGNQPQHF
CDR3 DNA: TGTGCCAGTAGTCCGGCAGGGATAGGAAATCAGCCCCAGCATTTT
J gene: TRBJ1-5
D gene: .
V gene: TRBV19
clone size: .

CDR3 protein: CASSQFGGGETQYF
CDR3 DNA: TGTGCCAGCAGCCAGTTTGGGGGCGGGGAGACCCAGTACTTC
J gene: TRBJ2-5
D gene: .
V gene: TRBV6-2/TRBV6-3
clone size: .

CDR3 protein: CASKEGTDYNEQFF
CDR3 DNA: TGTGCCAGCAAGGAGGGGACGGATTACAATGAGCAGTTCTTC
J gene: TRBJ2-1
D gene: .
V gene: TRBV2
clone size: .

CDR3 protein: CASSQVGSGLNDNEQFF
CDR3 DNA: TGCGCCAGCAGCCAAGTCGGGTCGGGACTCAACGACAATGAGCAGTTCTTC
J gene: TRBJ2-1
D gene: .
V gene: TRBV4-1
clone size: .

CDR3 protein: CASSEGTGLGYGYTF
CDR3 DNA: TGTGCCAGCAGTGAAGGGACAGGGCTTGGGTATGGCTACACCTTC
J gene: TRBJ1-2
D gene: TRBD1
V gene: TRBV6-1
clone size: .

CDR3 protein: CASSYGLAGEQETQYF
CDR3 DNA: TGTGCCAGCAGTTACGGACTAGCGGGGGAACAAGAGACCCAGTACTTC
J gene: TRBJ2-5
D gene: TRBD2
V gene: TRBV6-5
clone size: .

CDR3 protein: CASWQAGGAAKLFF
CDR3 DNA: TGTGCCAGCTGGCAGGCAGGGGGCGCGGCAAAACTGTTTTTT
J gene: TRBJ1-4
D gene: TRBD1
V gene: TRBV6-5
clone size: .

CDR3 protein: CASSQETGNSGNTIYF
CDR3 DNA: TGCGCCAGCAGCCAAGAAACAGGGAATTCTGGAAACACCATATATTTT
J gene: TRBJ1-3
D gene: .
V gene: TRBV4-1
clone size: .

CDR3 protein: CASSVQGARTDTQYF
CDR3 DNA: TGTGCCAGCAGCGTACAGGGGGCACGCACAGATACGCAGTATTTT
J gene: TRBJ2-3
D gene: TRBD1
V gene: TRBV9
clone size: .

CDR3 protein: CASSLAHPGQGNGYTF
CDR3 DNA: TGCGCCAGCAGCTTGGCACACCCAGGACAGGGAAATGGCTACACCTTC
J gene: TRBJ1-2
D gene: TRBD1
V gene: TRBV5-1
clone size: .

CDR3 protein: CATSRAVRQGYYNEQFF
CDR3 DNA: TGTGCCACCAGCAGAGCCGTGAGACAGGGATACTACAATGAGCAGTTCTTC
J gene: TRBJ2-1
D gene: TRBD1
V gene: TRBV15
clone size: .

CDR3 protein: CASRPGLASGELFF
CDR3 DNA: TGTGCCAGTAGACCGGGACTAGCTTCCGGGGAGCTGTTTTTT
J gene: TRBJ2-2
D gene: TRBD2
V gene: TRBV19
clone size: .

CDR3 protein: CASSATGGLSGNTIYF
CDR3 DNA: TGTGCCAGCAGCGCGACAGGGGGGCTCTCTGGAAACACCATATATTTT
J gene: TRBJ1-3
D gene: TRBD1
V gene: TRBV9
clone size: .

CDR3 protein: CASSVDPPDRENGQPQHF
CDR3 DNA: TGTGCCAGCAGCGTAGATCCCCCCGACAGGGAAAACGGTCAGCCCCAGCATTTT
J gene: TRBJ1-5
D gene: TRBD1
V gene: TRBV9
clone size: .

CDR3 protein: CASSFPGWGGGCPYEQYF
CDR3 DNA: TGCGCCAGCAGCTTCCCGGGCTGGGGAGGGGGGTGCCCCTACGAGCAGTACTTC
J gene: TRBJ2-7
D gene: .
V gene: TRBV5-1
clone size: few

CDR3 protein: CASRSSTDTQYF
CDR3 DNA: TGTGCCAGCAGGTCAAGCACAGATACGCAGTATTTT
J gene: TRBJ2-3
D gene: .
V gene: TRBV6-5
clone size: .

CDR3 protein: CASSLSTLSTDTQYF
CDR3 DNA: TGTGCCAGCAGCTTATCCACACTAAGCACAGATACGCAGTATTTT
J gene: TRBJ2-3
D gene: .
V gene: TRBV7-3
clone size: .

CDR3 protein: CASSLGGQGAYEQYF
CDR3 DNA: TGCGCCAGCAGCTTGGGTGGACAGGGGGCCTACGAGCAGTACTTC
J gene: TRBJ2-7
D gene: TRBD1
V gene: TRBV5-1
clone size: .

CDR3 protein: CASSRQGGPDTQYF
CDR3 DNA: TGTGCCAGTAGCCGACAGGGGGGACCAGATACGCAGTATTTT
J gene: TRBJ2-3
D gene: TRBD1
V gene: TRBV19
clone size: .

CDR3 protein: CASSLGLHYEQYF
CDR3 DNA: TGTGCCAGCAGCTTAGGACTCCATTACGAGCAGTACTTC
J gene: TRBJ2-7
D gene: .
V gene: TRBV11-2
clone size: .

CDR3 protein: CASSLYRVAADTQYF
CDR3 DNA: TGTGCCAGCAGTTTATACAGGGTTGCAGCAGATACGCAGTATTTT
J gene: TRBJ2-3
D gene: .
V gene: TRBV6-5
clone size: .

CDR3 protein: CASSENQGLDQPQHF
CDR3 DNA: TGCGCCAGCAGTGAGAACCAGGGGTTGGATCAGCCCCAGCATTTT
J gene: TRBJ1-5
D gene: .
V gene: TRBV10-2
clone size: .

CDR3 protein: CASNGQDHMNTEAFF
CDR3 DNA: TGTGCCAGCAACGGACAGGACCACATGAACACTGAAGCTTTCTTT
J gene: TRBJ1-1
D gene: TRBD1
V gene: TRBV3-1/TRBV3-2
clone size: .

CDR3 protein: CASRGQGPTGELFF
CDR3 DNA: TGCGCCAGCAGGGGACAGGGACCCACCGGGGAGCTGTTTTTT
J gene: TRBJ2-2
D gene: TRBD1
V gene: TRBV10-1
clone size: few

CDR3 protein: CASSVAAPSGANVLTF
CDR3 DNA: TGTGCCAGCAGCGTAGCTGCGCCCTCTGGGGCCAACGTCCTGACTTTC
J gene: TRBJ2-6
D gene: .
V gene: TRBV9
clone size: .